A single sample gave rise to the 17 T cell receptor beta chains below, sequenced in a study of blood T cell repertoires in COVID-19. Some clones are missing from TCRdb's copy, which holds only in-frame ones; the method was immunoSEQ multiplex PCR. Of about 240,000 clones listed, around 83% were seen once; the top ten hold roughly 9.6%. The sequenced sample was peripheral blood. Receptors were obtained from a woman aged 80 or older with acute or convalescent COVID-19.

The rearrangement joins TRBV6-1 to TRBJ1-4; 9 bases align to TRBD1. V dropped 1 base and J dropped 7; count of bases not matched to a gene: 4. This CDR3 contains 15 residues. Germline V gene lookup returns CDR1 MNHNS and CDR2 SASEGT. The CDR3 DNA reads as TGTGCCAGCAGTGAAGGGGACAGGGCGGCTGAAAAACTGTTTTTT. The encoded protein is CASSEGDRAAEKLFF.

Concerning this clone itself: The same CDR3 also results from other DNA sequences found in this sample. The chain carries TRBV5-1 and TRBJ2-3, with 10 bases aligning to TRBD1. In germline, CDR1 is SGHRS, CDR2 YFSETQ. The trim removed 4 bases at V and 3 bases at J, leaving 2 bases unmatched. This CDR3 spans 14 amino acids. For the CDR3, the DNA is TGCGCCAGCAGCCCGGACAGGGGGACAGATACGCAGTATTTT. Encoded protein: CASSPDRGTDTQYF.

The chain joins TRBV11-1 to TRBJ2-5; the match to TRBD2 covers 7 bases. Germline CDR1 reads SGHAT; CDR2 reads FQDESV (reference sequence). CDR3 length: 15 residues. J gave up 5 bases and V 5 bases, and 11 bases lay outside the gene matches. The CDR3 bases are TGTGCCAGCAGCCCTGGGGGGGAAGCCGTGGAGACCCAGTACTTC. This sequence encodes CASSPGGEAVETQYF. Based on the CDR3 plus reference TRBV11-1 and TRBJ2-5, the full variable domain is EAEVAQSPRYKITEKSQAVAFWCDPISGHATLYWYRQILGQGPELLVQFQDESVVDDSQLPKDRFSAERLKGVDSTLKIQPAELGDSAMYLCASSPGGEAVETQYFGPGTRLLVL.

This clone appeared once. The chain carries TRBV7-9 and TRBJ2-3; perhaps TRBD1 as D (6 bases). The V end lost 2 bases, the J end lost 8 bases, and 8 bases lay between the germline ends. In germline, CDR1 is SEHNR, CDR2 FQNEAQ (reference sequence). This CDR3 comprises 12 residues. CDR3 DNA: TGTGCCAGCAGCTTAACAGGGTTTACGCAGTATTTT. Translated, it gives CASSLTGFTQYF.

The rearrangement uses TRBV5-1 and TRBJ1-2, with D possibly matching TRBD1 (5 bases). Germline-derived CDR1 and CDR2 are SGHRS and YFSETQ. The CDR3 is 13 residues long. The V gene lost 3 bases and the J gene lost 8 bases, with 14 bases spanning the gap. CDR3 region: CASSSEGVRGYTF. The CDR3 coding sequence is TGCGCCAGCAGCTCTGAAGGGGTACGAGGCTACACCTTC.

The chain employs TRBV28 and TRBJ1-5, with unresolved D. Germline values: CDR1 MDHEN, CDR2 SYDVKM. V lost 7 bases to trimming and J lost 0 bases, with 10 bases between them. CDR3 length: 14 amino acids. For the CDR3, the DNA is TGTGCCAGCAAAAGACACCCTAGCAATCAGCCCCAGCATTTT. It translates to CASKRHPSNQPQHF. Using reference TRBV28 and TRBJ1-5 for the parts outside the CDR3, the full variable domain is DVKVTQSSRYLVKRTGEKVFLECVQDMDHENMFWYRQDPGLGLRLIYFSYDVKMKEKGDIPEGYSVSREKKERFSLILESASTNQTSMYLCASKRHPSNQPQHFGDGTRLSIL.

The chain combines TRBV10-2 with TRBJ2-5; TRBD1 matches at 9 bases. V shed 2 bases and J 5 bases; nucleotides not matched to a gene: 3. The CDR3 sequence is 14 residues long. Germline V gene sequence: CDR1 WSHSY, CDR2 SAAADI. The CDR3 DNA sequence: TGCGCCAGCAGTGAGACAGGGGGCCTGGAGACCCAGTACTTC. Translating it yields CASSETGGLETQYF.

This CDR3 is CASSPTGGFVYNSPLHF. The CDR3 nucleotides read TGTGCCAGCAGCCCGACAGGGGGCTTCGTCTATAATTCACCCCTCCACTTT. The chain joins TRBV5-5 to TRBJ1-6; 10 bases agree with TRBD1. This CDR3 is built from 17 residues. Germline assignment: CDR1 SGHKS and CDR2 YYEKEE (reference sequence). The ends lost 4 bases at V and 3 bases at J; junction bases unmatched: 7.

V gene TRBV19 combines with J gene TRBJ2-7; perhaps TRBD1 as D (5 bases). Per germline, CDR1 LNHDA and CDR2 SQIVND (reference sequence). The CDR3 is made up of 16 amino acids. V was clipped by 4 bases and J by 4 bases, with 20 bases between them. CDR3 in amino acids: CASSTAGSGDWYEQYF. CDR3 nucleotide sequence: TGTGCCAGTAGTACCGCAGGGTCTGGCGATTGGTACGAGCAGTACTTC.

V gene TRBV10-3 combines with J gene TRBJ1-3; D not certain. The CDR3 runs to 12 residues. Per germline, CDR1 ENHRY and CDR2 SYGVKD. V gave up 10 bases and J gave up 1 base, with 8 bases separating them. The CDR3 loop is CATTDSGNTIYF. CDR3 DNA sequence: TGTGCCACGACTGATTCTGGAAACACCATATATTTT.

This clone was counted between two and nine times. This chain connects TRBV5-1 to TRBJ1-1; the D is unclear. Trimming took 0 bases from V and 3 from J, leaving 9 bases between them. The CDR3 length is 14 residues. CDR1 and CDR2 from the germline V gene are SGHRS and YFSETQ. The CDR3 coding sequence is TGCGCCAGCAGCTTGGGGCCTGCCTACACTGAAGCTTTCTTT. Its protein product is CASSLGPAYTEAFF.

The rearrangement uses TRBV5-1 and TRBJ2-1; possibly TRBD1 for D (6 bases). Trimming pared 3 bases from V and 0 bases from J, leaving 13 bases between. This CDR3 has 16 residues. The germline CDR1 and CDR2 sequences are SGHRS and YFSETQ. CDR3 in DNA: TGCGCCAGCAGCTCAAATCCGGGACACTCCTACAATGAGCAGTTCTTC. Residues: CASSSNPGHSYNEQFF.

The rearrangement joins TRBV11-2 to TRBJ1-4, with a tentative D call TRBD1 (6 bases). Germline values: CDR1 SGHAT, CDR2 FQNNGV. The germline V and J ends were trimmed by 5 bases and 2 bases, with 15 bases remaining between them. The CDR3 runs to 16 residues. In nucleotides, the CDR3 is TGTGCCAGCAGCGTAAAAACAGGGTTGACTAATGAAAAACTGTTTTTT. Protein sequence: CASSVKTGLTNEKLFF.

This rearrangement joins TRBV11-2 to TRBJ1-2, with 7 nucleotides matching TRBD1. The V gene end was trimmed by 6 bases and the J gene end by 6 bases; junction bases not matched to a gene: 13. Germline loops: CDR1 SGHAT, CDR2 FQNNGV. This CDR3 region has 15 residues. CDR3 bases: TGTGCCAGCAGTATGGGAGGAGACAGGGTCCATGGCTACACCTTC. Its protein is CASSMGGDRVHGYTF.

V is TRBV4-2 and J is TRBJ2-7; TRBD1 matches at 11 bases. From germline, CDR1 is LGHNA and CDR2 YNFKEQ. The CDR3 extends over 14 amino acids. V gave up 6 bases and J gave up 3 bases; unmatched junction bases: 4. The CDR3 coding sequence is TGTGCCAGCAGTCGGGACAGGGGGAACTACGAGCAGTACTTC. Its protein product is CASSRDRGNYEQYF.

The V call is TRBV6-1, the J call TRBJ2-1; TRBD1 is a possible D gene (8 bases). V gave up 3 bases and J gave up 4 bases, with 28 bases separating them. The CDR3 is 20 amino acids. Germline CDR1 MNHNS, CDR2 SASEGT. The CDR3 region is CASSDGGGRGHNVAYNEQFF. CDR3 sequence (DNA): TGTGCCAGCAGTGATGGGGGGGGCAGGGGGCACAACGTCGCGTACAATGAGCAGTTCTTC.

The chain recombines TRBV7-9 with TRBJ2-2, with 8 nucleotides matching TRBD1. The V gene's germline CDR1 is SEHNR and CDR2 FQNEAQ (reference sequence). V trimming: 4 bases; J trimming: 4 bases; junction bases outside the gene matches: 8. This CDR3 contains 16 residues. The CDR3 loop is CASSSPQTGATGELFF. The CDR3 DNA is TGTGCCAGCAGCTCCCCTCAGACAGGGGCCACCGGGGAGCTGTTTTTT.